These 29 T cell receptor beta chains were all obtained from the same sample, sequenced in a study of blood T cells in healthy people across ages. A J-beta primer mix and a sample-barcoded 5' primer were used in a second PCR of roughly 6 to 12 cycles. TCRdb independently ran MiXCR on the 5' RACE reads; one entry per CDR3 protein. The top ten clones hold 15% to 25% of a sample with fewer than 1,000,000 distinct CDR3 sequences, around 42% of them seen once. Sequenced input: blood. The receptors stem from a man in his fifties or sixties in good health.

V and J are TRBV15 and TRBJ2-7; no clear D. V shed 0 bases and J shed 3 bases, with 6 bases lying between them. CDR1 and CDR2 (germline): LNHNV, YYDKDF (reference sequence). The length of the CDR3 is 13 residues. The CDR3 loop is CATSRDMVYEQYF. The CDR3 nucleotides are TGTGCCACCAGCAGAGATATGGTCTACGAGCAGTACTTC.

This clonotype showed up just a few times. This sequence joins TRBV5-1 and TRBJ2-1; 7 nucleotides match TRBD1. With V trimmed by 4 bases and J by 0 bases, 4 bases remained unmatched. CDR1 and CDR2 from the germline V gene are SGHRS and YFSETQ. The CDR3 sequence is 15 residues long. CDR3 nucleotides: TGCGCCAGCAGCACGGGACAGAGCTCCTACAATGAGCAGTTCTTC. This translates into CASSTGQSSYNEQFF.

The sample holds a few counts of this clonotype. The chain combines TRBV7-2 with TRBJ2-5, with 10 bases lining up with TRBD2. The J call is in doubt because the DNA end fits TRBJ2-4 better. The CDR3 is made up of 15 amino acids. Germline assignment: CDR1 SGHTA and CDR2 FQGNSA. This chain's CDR3 is CASSPYTSGANIQYF. In DNA form, the CDR3 reads TGTGCCAGCAGTCCTTATACTAGCGGGGCCAACATTCAGTACTTC.

This chain uses TRBV6-2 or TRBV6-3 with TRBJ2-1; 10 positions match TRBD2. With 2 bases clipped from V and 8 bases from J, the junction kept 9 bases outside the gene matches. Germline V gene lookup returns CDR1 MNHEY and CDR2 SVGEGT. This CDR3 region has 16 residues. As DNA, the CDR3 is TGTGCCAGCAGTTACCCTCAACTAGCGGGGAAGGATGAGCAGTTCTTC. Protein product: CASSYPQLAGKDEQFF.

In its sample, this clonotype was seen a few times. The chain recombines TRBV28 with TRBJ1-2, with D possibly matching TRBD1 (5 bases). Trimming stripped 5 bases from V and 8 bases from J, with 21 bases between. Germline assignment: CDR1 MDHEN and CDR2 SYDVKM. The CDR3 extends over 15 amino acids. The CDR3 loop reads CASSVTVGRKGGYTF. The CDR3 nucleotides read TGTGCCAGCAGTGTCACAGTGGGGCGCAAAGGGGGCTACACCTTC.

CDR3 DNA sequence: TGCAGTGCTAGAGATAGAGCAGGGGCTGTGGGAACTAATGAAAAACTGTTTTTT. It encodes CSARDRAGAVGTNEKLFF. The rearrangement links TRBV20-1 to TRBJ1-4; possibly TRBD1 for D (6 bases). The CDR3 consists of 18 residues. Germline CDR1 DFQATT, CDR2 SNEGSKA (reference sequence). V lost 0 bases and J lost 1, with 18 bases in between.

The rearrangement links TRBV20-1 to TRBJ2-3; 7 nucleotides align to TRBD2. CDR3 length: 14 amino acids. CDR1 is DFQATT and CDR2 is SNEGSKA in the germline V gene (reference sequence). With 5 bases clipped from V and 0 bases from J, the junction kept 5 bases outside the gene matches. The CDR3 sequence: CSASSGVSTDTQYF. CDR3 nucleotide sequence: TGCAGTGCTTCCAGCGGGGTGAGCACAGATACGCAGTATTTT.

The rearrangement uses TRBV5-1 and TRBJ2-3; D gene ambiguous. With 1 base removed from V and 3 bases from J, the gap between germline ends came to 9 bases. Germline CDR1 is SGHRS and CDR2 is YFSETQ. The CDR3 is 14 amino acids. CDR3 residues: CASSLSENTDTQYF. DNA for the CDR3: TGCGCCAGCAGCTTGTCAGAAAATACAGATACGCAGTATTTT.

The V gene is TRBV6-5, the J gene TRBJ2-1; the D call may be TRBD1 or TRBD2 (5 bases each). Germline CDR1 is MNHEY and CDR2 is SVGAGI. V shed 4 bases and J shed 15 bases, with 19 bases lying between them. The CDR3 spans 13 residues. The DNA for the CDR3 is TGTGCCAGCAGTTTCAGAGGGGCCGGTCGGTTGTTCTTC. Amino acid sequence: CASSFRGAGRLFF.

This clonotype has at least ten counts. This chain connects TRBV27 to TRBJ2-7; 9 bases agree with TRBD1. Germline V gene data show CDR1 as MNHEY and CDR2 as SMNVEV (reference sequence). The CDR3 covers 14 residues. J was trimmed by 6 bases and V by 6 bases; bases with no gene match: 9. Written as DNA, the CDR3 is TGTGCCAGCAGCTCCGGGGACAGGGTTCGCGAGCAGTACTTC. Translating it yields CASSSGDRVREQYF.

The CDR3 DNA sequence: TGCGCCAGCAGTCTTTCGTCGGGGGACAGGCAGTGGAGCTTCAACGAGCAGTACTTC. Protein: CASSLSSGDRQWSFNEQYF. The chain is built from TRBV5-1 and TRBJ2-7; 8 bases line up with TRBD1. CDR3 size: 19 residues. The germline V gene has CDR1 SGHRS and CDR2 YFSETQ. V dropped 5 bases and J dropped 5; count of bases not matched to a gene: 24. Full variable domain (rest looked up from reference TRBV5-1 and TRBJ2-7): KAGVTQTPRYLIKTRGQQVTLSCSPISGHRSVSWYQQTPGQGLQFLFEYFSETQRNKGNFPGRFSGRQFSNSRSEMNVSTLELGDSALYLCASSLSSGDRQWSFNEQYFGPGTRLTVT.

This clonotype was counted a few times. This chain joins TRBV30 and TRBJ2-7; D remains ambiguous. CDR1 and CDR2 (germline): GTSNPN, SVGIG (reference sequence). V lost 2 bases to trimming and J lost 0 bases, with 5 bases between them. The CDR3 has 12 residues. The CDR3 DNA follows: TGTGCCTGGAGTCCTACCTCCTACGAGCAGTACTTC. Its protein product is CAWSPTSYEQYF.

A note on this clonotype: Mismatch with germline at one junction end may stem from a read error. The chain combines TRBV7-9 with TRBJ2-1, with 12 nucleotides matching TRBD2. Germline CDR1 and CDR2: SEHNR and FQNEAQ (reference sequence). This CDR3 is 17 amino acids long. The CDR3 spells CASSSTLAGGPYDEQFF. The CDR3 DNA reads TGTGCCAGCAGCTCCACCCTAGCGGGGGGGCCCTACGATGAGCAGTTCTTC. The entire variable domain, with the rest obtained from reference TRBV7-9 and TRBJ2-1, is as follows: DTGVSQNPRHKITKRGQNVTFRCDPISEHNRLYWYRQTLGQGPEFLTYFQNEAQLEKSRLLSDRFSAERPKGSFSTLEIQRTEQGDSAMYLCASSSTLAGGPYDEQFFGPGTRLTVL.

The chain employs TRBV19 and TRBJ2-4; TRBD2 is a possible D gene (5 bases). Trimming removed 5 bases from V and 13 bases from J, with 12 bases in between. Germline V gene data show CDR1 as LNHDA and CDR2 as SQIVND (reference sequence). The CDR3 runs to 11 residues. The CDR3 coding sequence is TGTGCCAGTAGTGGTAGTAGGGAGCAGTACTTC. It specifies CASSGSREQYF.

The V and J genes are TRBV4-3 and TRBJ1-5; 10 bases map to TRBD1. CDR1 and CDR2 from the germline V gene are LGHNA and YSLEER. The V and J ends lost 2 bases and 9 bases, in that order; junction bases with no gene match: 7. CDR3 length equals 15 residues. In DNA, the CDR3 is TGCGCCAGCAGCCAAAATCTGGGACAGGGGTCGCCCCAGCATTTT. It encodes CASSQNLGQGSPQHF.

The CDR3 is CASSQGVLAGGRDTQYF. CDR3 nucleotides: TGTGCCAGCAGCCAAGGGGTCCTAGCGGGGGGGCGCGATACGCAGTATTTT. The chain uses TRBV3-1 and TRBJ2-3; TRBD2 matches at 12 bases. Losses at the gene ends were 1 base for V and 6 bases for J; bases not matched to a gene: 8. Germline loops: CDR1 LGHDT, CDR2 YNNKEL (reference sequence). This CDR3 is built from 17 residues.

This clonotype was counted many times. The V and J genes are TRBV10-3 and TRBJ2-5; D possibly corresponds to TRBD2 (5 bases). Germline V gene lookup returns CDR1 ENHRY and CDR2 SYGVKD. V was shortened by 4 bases and J by 11 bases, with 11 bases between the two germline ends. The CDR3 runs to 11 residues. The CDR3: CAISVQLGQYF. Here the CDR3 DNA reads TGTGCCATCAGTGTTCAACTAGGGCAGTACTTC.

This clonotype came up a few times. The genes are TRBV10-3 and TRBJ2-1, with 8 nucleotides matching TRBD1. Trimming removed 0 bases from V and 6 bases from J; junction bases left unmatched: 4. CDR3 length: 15 residues. CDR1 and CDR2 from the germline V gene are ENHRY and SYGVKD. The CDR3 reads CAISESMDRANEQFF. In nucleotides, the CDR3 is TGTGCCATCAGTGAGTCGATGGACAGGGCCAATGAGCAGTTCTTC.

This clonotype was found many times. The chain joins TRBV10-3 to TRBJ1-2, with 9 bases fitting TRBD1. V lost 5 bases, J lost 2 bases, and 6 bases stayed unmatched. CDR1 is ENHRY, CDR2 SYGVKD, per germline. CDR3 size: 15 residues. The CDR3 DNA reads TGTGCCATCAGTCCGGGACAGGGATACAACTATGGCTACACCTTC. As protein: CAISPGQGYNYGYTF.

The chain is built from TRBV12-3 or TRBV12-4 and TRBJ1-2, with D perhaps matching TRBD1 (5 bases). The CDR3 contains 14 residues. V gave up 8 bases and J gave up 8 bases, with 21 bases separating them. CDR3 in amino acids: CASRAEGRAGGYTF. The DNA of the CDR3 is TGTGCCAGCCGGGCCGAGGGACGCGCGGGAGGCTACACCTTC.

This chain links TRBV6-2 or TRBV6-3 with TRBJ2-2; D unresolved. Per germline, CDR1 MNHEY and CDR2 SVGEGT. The CDR3 totals 11 residues. Trimming removed 10 bases at V and 6 bases at J, with 9 bases between. The CDR3 sequence is CATQSAGELFF. The CDR3 DNA follows: TGTGCCACCCAGTCGGCCGGGGAGCTGTTTTTT.

This chain joins TRBV10-2 and TRBJ2-7; possibly TRBD1 for D (6 bases). The length of the CDR3 is 15 residues. Trimming shortened V by 4 bases and J by 6 bases, and 19 bases separated the two germline ends. Germline assignment: CDR1 WSHSY and CDR2 SAAADI. The CDR3 loop is CASSARATGRAEQYF. The CDR3 bases are TGCGCCAGCAGTGCGCGGGCCACAGGGCGAGCCGAGCAGTACTTC.

This rearrangement joins TRBV29-1 to TRBJ1-2; 9 bases fit TRBD1. There are 13 residues in the CDR3. V lost 4 bases to trimming and J lost 2 bases; unmatched junction nucleotides: 2. Germline V lookup: CDR1 SQVTM, CDR2 ANQGSEA. CDR3 coding DNA: TGCAGCGTTGGGGACAGGGTAAACTATGGCTACACCTTC. Its translation is CSVGDRVNYGYTF. The complete variable domain, with remaining parts taken from reference TRBV29-1 and TRBJ1-2, reads SAVISQKPSRDICQRGTSLTIQCQVDSQVTMMFWYRQQPGQSLTLIATANQGSEATYESGFVIDKFPISRPNLTFSTLTVSNMSPEDSSIYLCSVGDRVNYGYTFGSGTRLTVV.

The chain is built from TRBV10-1 and TRBJ2-5; 7 bases agree with TRBD2. Trimming took 11 bases from V and 2 from J; bases not matched to a gene: 11. This CDR3 comprises 14 residues. CDR1 and CDR2 (germline): WNHNN, SYGVQD (reference sequence). CDR3 DNA: TGCGCCCCGTCTAGCAGCGGGGAGCAAGAGACCCAGTACTTC. This encodes CAPSSSGEQETQYF.

Only a few counts were recorded for this clonotype. J is TRBJ2-3 and V is TRBV10-3; a weak D match, TRBD1 (5 bases). Per germline, CDR1 ENHRY and CDR2 SYGVKD. The CDR3 loop spans 14 amino acids. The V end lost 6 bases, the J end lost 0 bases, and 10 bases lay between the germline ends. The CDR3 coding sequence is TGTGCCATCAGCCTGACAGTTAGCACAGATACGCAGTATTTT. Translation gives CAISLTVSTDTQYF.

The rearrangement uses TRBV6-1 and TRBJ2-3, with a possible D match to TRBD2 (7 bases). The CDR3 totals 19 residues. Germline loops: CDR1 MNHNS, CDR2 SASEGT. The V end was cut by 1 base, the J end by 2 bases, with 22 bases between. CDR3 nucleotides: TGTGCCAGCAGTGAAGGCCTGGCGGGGGCGATACCAGTCACAGATACGCAGTATTTT. Amino acid sequence: CASSEGLAGAIPVTDTQYF.

In its sample, this clonotype was seen a few times. The chain couples TRBV3-1 to TRBJ2-5, with D possibly being TRBD1 or TRBD2 (5 bases each). The CDR3 runs to 13 residues. The germline gives CDR1 LGHDT, CDR2 YNNKEL (reference sequence). The V end was cut by 1 base, the J end by 3 bases, with 6 bases between. CDR3 DNA sequence: TGTGCCAGCAGCCAAGGGGGGAAAGAGACCCAGTACTTC. Protein sequence: CASSQGGKETQYF.

This clonotype was seen more than once but under ten times. The chain combines TRBV5-1 with TRBJ2-3, with D possibly being TRBD2 (6 bases). CDR1 is SGHRS and CDR2 is YFSETQ in the germline V gene. Trimming took 4 bases from V and 11 from J, leaving 14 bases between them. CDR3 length: 12 residues. CDR3 in DNA: TGCGCCAGCAGCCCAAACCGGGACTGGCAGTATTTT. Amino acids: CASSPNRDWQYF.

The gene calls are TRBV11-2 and TRBJ2-7; perhaps D is TRBD1 or TRBD2 (5 bases each). This CDR3 is 15 amino acids long. V lost 0 bases, J lost 3 bases, and 12 bases lay in between. Germline V gives CDR1 SGHAT, CDR2 FQNNGV. In DNA form, the CDR3 reads TGTGCCAGCAGCTTAGATAGTGGGGCGGGCTACGAGCAGTACTTC. Protein product: CASSLDSGAGYEQYF.